The present T cell receptor beta chain was sequenced within a study of shared clonotypes between healthy human individuals. This CDR3 is built from 15 residues. CDR1 is SGHDT and CDR2 is YYEEEE in the germline V gene. V lost 0 bases to trimming and J lost 1 base, with 5 bases between them. The study's findings and limits: Relative to clonotypes present in all four donors, those not shared had lower generation probabilities.

Genomic DNA of each subset was evenly split across several immunoSEQ plates. TCRdb's copy holds only in-frame clones and misses some; the assay was immunoSEQ multiplex PCR. There are millions of clones in the sample; approximately 90% occur only once, and about 0.13% lies in the top ten. In regard to this clone: Its antigen is still unknown. The same CDR3 arises from other DNA sequences in this sample as well.

The chain joins TRBV5-6 to TRBJ2-6; unclear D gene. The receptor was isolated from a man younger than 30 in good health. The sample comprised naive CD4+ T cells sorted from blood. Subset noted: CD45RA+ positively selected. The CDR3 DNA reads TGTGCCAGCAGCTTGGGTGGGTCTGGGGCCAACGTCCTGACTTTC. Translation gives CASSLGGSGANVLTF.